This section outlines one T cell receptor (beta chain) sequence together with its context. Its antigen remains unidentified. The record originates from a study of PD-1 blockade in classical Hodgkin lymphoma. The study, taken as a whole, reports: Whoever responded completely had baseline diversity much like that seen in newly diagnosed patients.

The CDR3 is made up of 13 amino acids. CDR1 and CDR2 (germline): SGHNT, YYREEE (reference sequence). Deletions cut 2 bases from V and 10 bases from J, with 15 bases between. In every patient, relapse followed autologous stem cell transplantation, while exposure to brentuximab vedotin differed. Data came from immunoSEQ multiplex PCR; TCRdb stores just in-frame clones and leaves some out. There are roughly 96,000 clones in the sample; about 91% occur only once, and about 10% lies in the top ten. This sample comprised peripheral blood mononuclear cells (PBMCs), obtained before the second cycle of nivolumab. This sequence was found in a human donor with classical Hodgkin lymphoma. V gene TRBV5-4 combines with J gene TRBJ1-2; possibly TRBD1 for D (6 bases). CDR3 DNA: TGTGCCAGCAGCTTCCGGGACACTGGGACCTACACCTTC. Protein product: CASSFRDTGTYTF.